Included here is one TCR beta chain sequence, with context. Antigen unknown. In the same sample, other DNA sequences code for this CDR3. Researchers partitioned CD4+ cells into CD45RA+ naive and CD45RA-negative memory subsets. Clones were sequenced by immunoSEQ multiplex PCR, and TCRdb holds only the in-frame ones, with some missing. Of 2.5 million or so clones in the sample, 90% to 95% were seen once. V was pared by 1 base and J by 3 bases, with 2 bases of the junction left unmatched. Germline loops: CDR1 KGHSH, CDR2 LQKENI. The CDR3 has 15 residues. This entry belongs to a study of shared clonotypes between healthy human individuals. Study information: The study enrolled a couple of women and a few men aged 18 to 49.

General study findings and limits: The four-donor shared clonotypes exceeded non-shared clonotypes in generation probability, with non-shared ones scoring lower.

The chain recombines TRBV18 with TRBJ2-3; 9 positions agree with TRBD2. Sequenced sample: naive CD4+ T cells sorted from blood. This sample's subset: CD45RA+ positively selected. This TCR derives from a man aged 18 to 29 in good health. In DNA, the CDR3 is TGTGCCAGCTCACCACTAGCGGGAGTAACAGATACGCAGTATTTT. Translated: CASSPLAGVTDTQYF.